This T cell receptor beta chain comes out of a study of a mutant IDH1 vaccine in newly diagnosed glioma. Study background: Vaccination was launched 4-6 weeks after radiotherapy alone, or with temozolomide cycles. Treated patients were about 60% male, about 40% female, mean age approximately 42 years. V12 came at week 35, V13 at week 47.

Time point defined: week 35, safety follow-up. Every single dose of the vaccine, 300 ug of mutant IDH1 20-mer peptide, came with topical imiquimod. The astrocytomas were IDH1-mutant, ATRX-negative, and WHO grade 3 or 4. CDR3 size: 13 residues. In germline, CDR1 is MGHRA, CDR2 YSYEKL. Trimming cost V 1 base and J 2 bases, with 5 bases left between them. Generated by immunoSEQ multiplex PCR, the TCRdb table keeps only in-frame clones and is missing some. The table shows about 64,000 clones, with 74% occurring only once. The table lists this clone with a few counts. Its cognate antigen is unknown. The receptor comes from a man in his forties or fifties with glioma. The chain employs TRBV4-1 and TRBJ1-1; D remains ambiguous. Sequenced here: PBMCs, sampled from a glioma patient whose treatment included an IDH1 peptide vaccine. The CDR3 DNA reads TGCGCCAGCAGCCAAGGGGCCAACACTGAAGCTTTCTTT. Translation: CASSQGANTEAFF.